The source of this TCR beta chain is a study of graft-versus-host responses after intestinal transplantation. Study-wide context: Tacrolimus plus steroids were given to all recipients for approximately 3 years, preceded by anti-thymocyte globulin induction.

The germline V gene has CDR1 MGHDK and CDR2 SYGVNS. Trimming removed 3 bases from V and 4 bases from J; junction bases left unmatched: 6. The CDR3 spans 15 residues. TCRdb's table, derived via immunoSEQ multiplex PCR, lists solely in-frame clones and lacks some. The sample shows about 88,000 clones, approximately 90% of them seen only once. On this clone itself: Its target is not known.

The sequencing here drew on unstimulated CD4+ T cells sorted from spleen or lymph node cells, taken before transplant. The genes are TRBV25-1 and TRBJ1-5; 7 nucleotides agree with TRBD1. The TCR originated in a human donor who was the organ donor for an intestinal transplant. CDR3 sequence reads: CASSDPGQPNQPQHF. The DNA of the CDR3 is TGTGCCAGCAGTGATCCGGGACAGCCTAATCAGCCCCAGCATTTT.